Below are 10 T cell receptor beta chains sequenced from a single sample in a study of T cells after yellow fever vaccination. TCRdb redid the calling of the 5' RACE reads with MiXCR, one entry per CDR3 protein. The profile shows 96,000 or so distinct CDR3 sequences, 7.5% to 10% of them singletons. The sequences come from CD8+ T cells not binding an NS4B(214-222) dextramer, sorted from PBMCs, collected less than 16 days after the first yellow fever vaccination. The receptors here all came from a man younger than 35 who received the YFV17D yellow fever vaccine.

This clonotype appeared a few times. This chain links TRBV6-1 with TRBJ1-5; 7 nucleotides agree with TRBD1. Trimming at V came to 1 base and at J to 6 bases, leaving 6 bases not matched to a gene. Germline V gene lookup returns CDR1 MNHNS and CDR2 SASEGT. This CDR3 has 15 amino acids. CDR3 sequence: CASSEGRQGIQPQHF. The CDR3 bases are TGTGCCAGCAGTGAAGGACGACAGGGTATTCAGCCCCAGCATTTT.

This clonotype appeared a few times. The chain joins TRBV5-4 to TRBJ2-7, with D unresolved. The CDR3 is made up of 14 amino acids. Trimming shortened V by 0 bases and J by 6 bases, and 13 bases separated the two germline ends. Looked up from germline, CDR1 is SGHNT and CDR2 is YYREEE (reference sequence). The DNA of the CDR3 is TGTGCCAGCAGCTTGGCTTACTCGGCAGGCGAGCAGTACGTC. It is translated as CASSLAYSAGEQYV.

J is TRBJ2-3 and V is TRBV19, with 10 bases fitting TRBD1. The CDR3 totals 15 residues. Germline V CDR1 and CDR2: LNHDA, SQIVND (reference sequence). J was trimmed by 2 bases and V by 7 bases; bases with no gene match: 6. The CDR3 here is CASTPGQGITDTQYF. The DNA for the CDR3 is TGTGCCAGTACTCCGGGACAGGGGATCACAGATACGCAGTATTTT.

This clonotype was recorded a few times. V gene TRBV4-1 combines with J gene TRBJ2-7; the match to TRBD1 covers 8 bases. The CDR3 spans 16 residues. Germline CDR1 MGHRA, CDR2 YSYEKL. The V segment lost 1 base and the J segment 1 base; nucleotides outside the gene matches: 6. The CDR3 bases are TGCGCCAGCAGCCAAGGGACGGGACAGGAATCCTACGAGCAGTACTTC. It is translated as CASSQGTGQESYEQYF.

In its sample, this clonotype was seen a few times. This rearrangement joins TRBV12-3 or TRBV12-4 to TRBJ2-6, with D possibly matching TRBD2 (6 bases). There are 15 residues in the CDR3. Trimming left V 5 bases short and J 2 bases short, with 10 bases between. Written as DNA, the CDR3 is TGTGCCAGCAGTCGCAGACTAGCTGGGGCCAACGTCCTGACTTTC. Translating gives CASSRRLAGANVLTF.

This sequence joins TRBV4-2 and TRBJ2-2; 9 bases line up with TRBD1. The CDR3 length is 16 residues. Germline-derived CDR1 and CDR2 are LGHNA and YNFKEQ. The V gene end was trimmed by 5 bases and the J gene end by 4 bases; junction bases not matched to a gene: 8. The CDR3, as DNA: TGTGCCAGCAGCTTACTCGGACAGGGGATCACCGGGGAGCTGTTTTTT. This codes for CASSLLGQGITGELFF.

V usage is TRBV19 and J usage is TRBJ2-7, with 7 bases identical to TRBD1. Germline CDR1 reads LNHDA; CDR2 reads SQIVND (reference sequence). The CDR3 spans 15 residues. With V trimmed by 1 base and J by 3 bases, 6 bases remained unmatched. Written as DNA, the CDR3 is TGTGCCAGTAGTATAGGAGGGGGCGAAAACTACGAGCAGTACGTC. Translating gives CASSIGGGENYEQYV.

This clonotype showed up just a few times. The chain recombines TRBV7-9 with TRBJ1-4, with D possibly matching TRBD1 (5 bases). The V end was cut by 3 bases, the J end by 7 bases, with 12 bases between. This CDR3 spans 14 amino acids. Germline values: CDR1 SEHNR, CDR2 FQNEAQ (reference sequence). CDR3: CASSFYRLGEKLFF. The CDR3 nucleotides read TGTGCCAGCAGCTTCTACAGGCTTGGTGAAAAACTGTTTTTT.

The chain has TRBV20-1 and TRBJ1-3; no reliable D call. The germline V gene has CDR1 DFQATT and CDR2 SNEGSKA (reference sequence). The CDR3 runs 16 residues. The ends were cut back, 0 bases at V and 0 bases at J, with 12 bases in the middle. The CDR3 loop reads CSARDALPGSGNTIYF. CDR3 coding DNA: TGCAGTGCTAGAGACGCTTTACCCGGCTCTGGAAACACCATATATTTT.

This clonotype has a handful of counts. The DNA of the CDR3 is TGTGCCAGCAGTCCCCAGGGTACGGCTCAGCCCCAGCATTTT. It specifies CASSPQGTAQPQHF. This rearrangement joins TRBV12-3 or TRBV12-4 to TRBJ1-5, with a weak D call TRBD1 (5 bases). The CDR3 covers 14 residues. V was pared by 5 bases and J by 6 bases, with 14 bases between.